What follows are 21 T cell receptor beta chains derived from one specimen sequenced in a study of CD8 T cells in ankylosing spondylitis. Using its own MiXCR run on the 5' RACE reads, TCRdb lists one record per CDR3 protein. This table holds almost 400,000 distinct CDR3 sequences, around 22% found once. General study points: Ankylosing spondylitis blood appeared to be characterized by a TCR beta motif of 7 to 9 highly homologous variants.

The antigens of these receptors remain unknown. Sequencing input: blood, either unsorted or a sorted T cell fraction (not recorded which). These TCRs come from a male donor with ankylosing spondylitis.

The CDR3 reads CASSVDSGWGGEQFF. CDR3 nucleotide sequence: TGTGCCAGCAGCGTAGATAGCGGATGGGGAGGTGAGCAGTTCTTC. This chain uses TRBV9 with TRBJ2-1; perhaps TRBD2 as D (6 bases). Per the germline V gene, CDR1 is SGDLS and CDR2 is YYNGEE. The length of the CDR3 is 15 residues. V was pared by 0 bases and J by 9 bases, with 16 bases between. The full variable domain, with the rest looked up from reference TRBV9 and TRBJ2-1, is DSGVTQTPKHLITATGQRVTLRCSPRSGDLSVYWYQQSLDQGLQFLIQYYNGEERAKGNILERFSAQQFPDLHSELNLSSLELGDSALYFCASSVDSGWGGEQFFGPGTRLTVL.

CDR3 residues: CSAGTNTDTQYF. In DNA, the CDR3 is TGCAGTGCCGGGACTAACACAGATACGCAGTATTTT. The chain couples TRBV20-1 to TRBJ2-3, with 7 bases lining up with TRBD2. The CDR3 extends over 12 amino acids. The germline gives CDR1 DFQATT, CDR2 SNEGSKA (reference sequence). The ends lost 6 bases at V and 2 bases at J; junction bases unmatched: 2.

The rearrangement joins TRBV7-2 to TRBJ2-1, with TRBD2 matching 8 bases. The CDR3 is 18 residues long. Losses at the gene ends were 1 base for V and 6 bases for J; bases not matched to a gene: 14. Looked up from germline, CDR1 is SGHTA and CDR2 is FQGNSA. CDR3 DNA sequence: TGTGCCAGCAGCTTAGGCGCTAGCGGGTCCTACTACGCCAATGAGCAGTTCTTC. Amino acid sequence: CASSLGASGSYYANEQFF.

This clonotype appeared a few times. The chain carries TRBV10-3 and TRBJ2-2; 7 bases fit TRBD1. CDR1 is ENHRY, CDR2 SYGVKD, per germline. The junction had 16 bases not matched to a gene; V was cut back by 10 bases and J by 2 bases. This CDR3 contains 17 residues. The DNA of the CDR3 is TGTGCCACCAGCAATAACAGGGGTGTAGGAAACACCGGGGAGCTGTTTTTT. It translates to CATSNNRGVGNTGELFF.

This clonotype was recorded at least ten times. V usage is TRBV28 and J usage is TRBJ2-7; maybe TRBD1 (5 bases). The CDR3 length is 12 residues. Germline V gene lookup returns CDR1 MDHEN and CDR2 SYDVKM. The V and J ends lost 7 bases and 3 bases respectively, with 10 bases between them. In nucleotides, the CDR3 is TGTGCCAGCAAGAAGGGGCACTACGAGCAGTACTTC. It is translated as CASKKGHYEQYF.

This clonotype was seen only once. V and J are TRBV20-1 and TRBJ2-2; 9 bases are a match to TRBD2. Germline CDR1 DFQATT, CDR2 SNEGSKA (reference sequence). CDR3 length equals 15 residues. Trimming at V came to 3 bases and at J to 4 bases, leaving 6 bases not matched to a gene. CDR3 DNA sequence: TGCAGTGCTAGCCGGCGGGAGGGGGGCACCGGGGAGCTGTTTTTT. Amino acids: CSASRREGGTGELFF.

The chain recombines TRBV28 with TRBJ2-1, with 11 positions matching TRBD2. V lost 5 bases, J lost 2 bases, and 5 bases stayed unmatched. Germline CDR1 MDHEN, CDR2 SYDVKM. CDR3 length: 16 amino acids. In nucleotides, the CDR3 is TGTGCCAGCAGTCCTAGCGGGAGGAATGCCTACAATGAGCAGTTCTTC. This gives the protein CASSPSGRNAYNEQFF.

The gene calls are TRBV6-1 and TRBJ2-2; 10 bases are a match to TRBD2. CDR1 is MNHNS and CDR2 is SASEGT in the germline V gene. CDR3 length equals 15 residues. With V trimmed by 5 bases and J by 8 bases, 8 bases remained unmatched. In DNA, the CDR3 is TGTGCCAGCAGTAGCCTAGCGGGAGTTCCGGGGGAGCTGTTTTTT. Translated: CASSSLAGVPGELFF.

This clonotype was recorded a few times. This sequence joins TRBV7-8 and TRBJ2-1; no definite D call. In germline, CDR1 is SGHVS, CDR2 FQNEAQ. V was clipped by 5 bases and J by 6 bases, with 5 bases between them. This CDR3 comprises 11 residues. Written as DNA, the CDR3 is TGTGCCAGCAGCCCGGTCAATGAGCAGTTCTTC. Translated, it gives CASSPVNEQFF.

This clonotype was detected only a few times. This chain uses TRBV20-1 with TRBJ2-5, with unresolved D. The CDR3 is 13 residues long. V gave up 6 bases and J gave up 6 bases, with 17 bases separating them. Germline CDR1 reads DFQATT; CDR2 reads SNEGSKA (reference sequence). CDR3 loop: CSASDGWGKTQYF. The CDR3 nucleotides read TGCAGTGCCTCGGACGGGTGGGGAAAGACCCAGTACTTC.

The chain is built from TRBV12-3 or TRBV12-4 and TRBJ1-2, with D unclear. The CDR3 covers 12 residues. Trimming stripped 1 base from V and 8 bases from J, with 8 bases between. Written as DNA, the CDR3 is TGTGCCAGCAGTTTAGGGCCCACGGGCTACACCTTC. Translated: CASSLGPTGYTF.

This chain joins TRBV5-1 and TRBJ1-2, with D perhaps matching TRBD1 (6 bases). The germline V and J ends were trimmed by 0 bases and 2 bases, with 11 bases remaining between them. In germline, CDR1 is SGHRS, CDR2 YFSETQ. CDR3 length: 15 amino acids. The CDR3 coding sequence is TGCGCCAGCAGCTTGGCCTCGACAGGAAACTATGGCTACACCTTC. Translation: CASSLASTGNYGYTF.

The sample holds a few counts of this clonotype. The V and J genes are TRBV6-1 and TRBJ1-6; 9 nucleotides agree with TRBD1. Germline lookup yields CDR1 MNHNS and CDR2 SASEGT. Trimming removed 4 bases from V and 7 bases from J; junction bases left unmatched: 5. This CDR3 region has 15 residues. The CDR3 loop is CASSGSGTGNSPLHF. Here the CDR3 DNA reads TGTGCCAGCAGTGGTTCCGGGACAGGGAATTCACCCCTCCACTTT.

The chain combines TRBV6-6 with TRBJ2-1, with D perhaps TRBD1 (7 bases). Trimming stripped 5 bases from V and 9 bases from J, with 14 bases between. The germline gives CDR1 MNHNY, CDR2 SVGAGI (reference sequence). The CDR3 length is 13 residues. CDR3 coding DNA: TGTGCCAGCAGTGCTACAGGGGAGGTTGAGCAGTTCTTC. It specifies CASSATGEVEQFF.

This chain connects TRBV6-5 to TRBJ1-1; D unclear. The ends were cut back, 2 bases at V and 4 bases at J, with 11 bases in the middle. The germline V gene has CDR1 MNHEY and CDR2 SVGAGI. This CDR3 contains 14 residues. The CDR3 DNA reads TGTGCCAGCAGTTACGCCAGTTGGGTCACTGAAGCTTTCTTT. This encodes CASSYASWVTEAFF.

V is TRBV20-1 and J is TRBJ2-1, with D perhaps matching TRBD1 (6 bases). This CDR3 comprises 13 residues. CDR1 is DFQATT and CDR2 is SNEGSKA in the germline V gene (reference sequence). V shed 3 bases and J shed 6 bases, with 12 bases lying between them. The CDR3 nucleotides are TGCAGTGCTAGCCCAGGGGCGTCCAATGAGCAGTTCTTC. Amino acid sequence: CSASPGASNEQFF.

This chain uses TRBV19 with TRBJ1-1; 9 positions match TRBD1. The CDR3 contains 14 residues. Germline CDR1 and CDR2: LNHDA and SQIVND (reference sequence). The ends lost 7 bases at V and 1 base at J; junction bases unmatched: 4. This CDR3 reads CASNPGQGNTEAFF. As DNA, the CDR3 is TGTGCCAGTAACCCGGGACAGGGGAACACTGAAGCTTTCTTT.

A few counts support this clonotype. The gene calls are TRBV5-1 and TRBJ2-1; D is perhaps TRBD1 (6 bases). This CDR3 comprises 14 residues. Trimming pared 1 base from V and 7 bases from J, leaving 12 bases between. Germline CDR1 is SGHRS and CDR2 is YFSETQ. The CDR3 nucleotides read TGCGCCAGCAGCTTGTTTCCGAGGGGGAATGAGCAGTTCTTC. Its protein is CASSLFPRGNEQFF.

The chain links TRBV5-1 to TRBJ2-3; TRBD1 matches at 8 bases. This CDR3 region has 11 residues. Germline-derived CDR1 and CDR2 are SGHRS and YFSETQ. V trimming: 4 bases; J trimming: 13 bases; junction bases outside the gene matches: 5. The chain's CDR3 is CASSLRGREYF. DNA for the CDR3: TGCGCCAGCAGCCTCAGGGGGCGCGAGTATTTT.

The chain couples TRBV29-1 to TRBJ2-1, with TRBD1 as a possible D gene (6 bases). V gave up 4 bases and J gave up 0 bases, with 25 bases separating them. The CDR3 is 19 amino acids. Germline V CDR1 and CDR2: SQVTM, ANQGSEA. The CDR3 sequence is CSVGGPAATGSSSYNEQFF. In DNA, the CDR3 is TGCAGCGTTGGGGGGCCCGCGGCGACCGGCTCATCCTCCTACAATGAGCAGTTCTTC.

This sequence joins TRBV7-2 and TRBJ2-5, with D possibly matching TRBD2 (5 bases). Trimming shortened V by 5 bases and J by 2 bases, and 15 bases separated the two germline ends. CDR3 length: 15 residues. Germline V lookup: CDR1 SGHTA, CDR2 FQGNSA. CDR3 DNA: TGTGCCAGCAGCCCCGGGGTCGGCAGACAAGAGACCCAGTACTTC. It yields the protein CASSPGVGRQETQYF.